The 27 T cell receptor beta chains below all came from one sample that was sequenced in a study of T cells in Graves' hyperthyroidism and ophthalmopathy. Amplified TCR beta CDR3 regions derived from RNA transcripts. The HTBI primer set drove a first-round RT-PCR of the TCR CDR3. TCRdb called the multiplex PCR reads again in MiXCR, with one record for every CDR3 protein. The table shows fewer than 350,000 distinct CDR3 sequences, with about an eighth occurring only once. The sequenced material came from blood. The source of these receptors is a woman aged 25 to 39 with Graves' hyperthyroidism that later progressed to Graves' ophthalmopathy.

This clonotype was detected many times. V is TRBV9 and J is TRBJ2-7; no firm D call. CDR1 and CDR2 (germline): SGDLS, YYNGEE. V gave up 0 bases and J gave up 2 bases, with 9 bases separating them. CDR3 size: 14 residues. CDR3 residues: CASSVGGSAYEQYF. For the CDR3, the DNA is TGTGCCAGCAGCGTAGGTGGCAGCGCCTACGAGCAGTACTTC.

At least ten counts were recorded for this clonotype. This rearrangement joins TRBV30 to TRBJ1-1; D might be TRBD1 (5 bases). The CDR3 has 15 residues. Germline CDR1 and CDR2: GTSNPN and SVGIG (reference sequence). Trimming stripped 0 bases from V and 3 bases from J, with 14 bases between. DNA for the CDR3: TGTGCCTGGAGTGTAGGGTATGGGGGATACACTGAAGCTTTCTTT. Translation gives CAWSVGYGGYTEAFF.

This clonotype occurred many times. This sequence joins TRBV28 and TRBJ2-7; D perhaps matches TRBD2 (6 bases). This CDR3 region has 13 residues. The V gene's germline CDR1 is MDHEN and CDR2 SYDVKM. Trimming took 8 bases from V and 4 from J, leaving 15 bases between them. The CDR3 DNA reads TGTGCCAGCGACCAGGACTACGGATACGAGCAGTACTTC. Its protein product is CASDQDYGYEQYF. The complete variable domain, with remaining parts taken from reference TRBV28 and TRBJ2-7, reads DVKVTQSSRYLVKRTGEKVFLECVQDMDHENMFWYRQDPGLGLRLIYFSYDVKMKEKGDIPEGYSVSREKKERFSLILESASTNQTSMYLCASDQDYGYEQYFGPGTRLTVT.

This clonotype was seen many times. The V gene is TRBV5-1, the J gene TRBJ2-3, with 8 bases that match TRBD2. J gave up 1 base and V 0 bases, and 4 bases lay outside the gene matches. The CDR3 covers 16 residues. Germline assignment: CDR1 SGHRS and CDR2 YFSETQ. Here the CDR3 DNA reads TGCGCCAGCAGCTTGGGACTAGCGTGGGGCACAGATACGCAGTATTTT. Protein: CASSLGLAWGTDTQYF.

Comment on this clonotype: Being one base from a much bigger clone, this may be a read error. The CDR3 DNA sequence: TGTGCCAGCAGTTATTCGAAGAGGACTAGCGGGAGGAGGCAGTACTTC. It encodes CASSYSKRTSGRRQYF. The rearrangement uses TRBV6-9 and TRBJ2-7; TRBD2 aligns across 14 bases. CDR3 length equals 16 residues. Germline V gene data show CDR1 as MNHGY and CDR2 as SVAAGI. The J segment lost 9 bases and the V segment lost 0 bases, leaving 7 bases of the junction unmatched.

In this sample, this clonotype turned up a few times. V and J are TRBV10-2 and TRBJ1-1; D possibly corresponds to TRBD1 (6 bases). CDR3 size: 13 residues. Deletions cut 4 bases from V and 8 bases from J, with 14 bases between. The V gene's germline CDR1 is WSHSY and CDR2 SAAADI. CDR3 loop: CASSVGGQIEAFF. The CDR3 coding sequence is TGCGCCAGCAGTGTCGGAGGACAGATCGAAGCTTTCTTT.

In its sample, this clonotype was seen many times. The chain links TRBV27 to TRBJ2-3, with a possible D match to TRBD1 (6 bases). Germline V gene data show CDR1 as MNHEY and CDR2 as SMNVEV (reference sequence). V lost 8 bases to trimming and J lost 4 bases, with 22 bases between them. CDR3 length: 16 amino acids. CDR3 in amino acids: CASGAGAGLHPDTQYF. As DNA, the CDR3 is TGTGCCAGCGGGGCAGGGGCCGGACTGCACCCAGATACGCAGTATTTT.

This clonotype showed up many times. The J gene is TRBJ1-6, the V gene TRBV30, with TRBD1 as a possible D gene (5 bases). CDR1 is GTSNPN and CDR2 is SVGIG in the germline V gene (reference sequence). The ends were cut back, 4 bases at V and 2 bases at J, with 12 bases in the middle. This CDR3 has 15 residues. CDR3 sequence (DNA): TGTGCCTGGAATACCGGGACCGCCTATAATTCACCCCTCCACTTT. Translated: CAWNTGTAYNSPLHF.

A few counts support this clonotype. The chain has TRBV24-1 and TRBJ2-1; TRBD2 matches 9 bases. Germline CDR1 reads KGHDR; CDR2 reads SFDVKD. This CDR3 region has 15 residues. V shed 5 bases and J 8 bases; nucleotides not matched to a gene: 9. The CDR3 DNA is TGTGCCACCAGTGGGTCTAGCGGGATTTTCTATGAGCAGTTCTTC. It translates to CATSGSSGIFYEQFF.

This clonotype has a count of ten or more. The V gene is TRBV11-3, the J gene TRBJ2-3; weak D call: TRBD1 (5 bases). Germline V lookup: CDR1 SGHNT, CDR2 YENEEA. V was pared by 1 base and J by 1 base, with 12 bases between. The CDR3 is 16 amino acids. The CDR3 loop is CASSLGGARGTDTQYF. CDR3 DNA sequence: TGTGCCAGCAGCTTAGGTGGGGCCAGGGGCACAGATACGCAGTATTTT.

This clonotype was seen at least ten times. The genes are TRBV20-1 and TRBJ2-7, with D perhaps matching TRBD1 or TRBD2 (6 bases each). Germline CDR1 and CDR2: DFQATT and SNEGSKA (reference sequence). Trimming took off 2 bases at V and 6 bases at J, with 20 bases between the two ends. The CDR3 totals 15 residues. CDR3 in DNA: TGCAGTGCTAGATCGGAGGGACACGGGTCGTTCGAGCAGTACTTC. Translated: CSARSEGHGSFEQYF.

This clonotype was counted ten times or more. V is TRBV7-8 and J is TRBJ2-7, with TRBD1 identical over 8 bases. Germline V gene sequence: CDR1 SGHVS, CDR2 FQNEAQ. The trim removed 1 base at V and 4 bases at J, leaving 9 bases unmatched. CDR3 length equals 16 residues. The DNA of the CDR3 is TGTGCCAGCAGCTTAGGGACAGGGCTTAGGAGGTACGAGCAGTACTTC. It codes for CASSLGTGLRRYEQYF.

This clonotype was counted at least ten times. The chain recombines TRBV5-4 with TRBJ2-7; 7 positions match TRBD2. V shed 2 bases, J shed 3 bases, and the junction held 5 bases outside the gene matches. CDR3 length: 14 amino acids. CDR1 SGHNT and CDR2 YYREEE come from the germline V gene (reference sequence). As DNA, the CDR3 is TGTGCCAGCAGCTTAGGAGCGGGAAGCTACGAGCAGTACTTC. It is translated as CASSLGAGSYEQYF.

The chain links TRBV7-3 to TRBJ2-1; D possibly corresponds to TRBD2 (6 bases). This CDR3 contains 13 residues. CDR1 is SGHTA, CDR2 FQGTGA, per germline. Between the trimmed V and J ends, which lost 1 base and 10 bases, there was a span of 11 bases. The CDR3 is CASSLSLAQEQFF. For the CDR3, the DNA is TGTGCCAGCAGCTTAAGTCTAGCGCAAGAGCAGTTCTTC.

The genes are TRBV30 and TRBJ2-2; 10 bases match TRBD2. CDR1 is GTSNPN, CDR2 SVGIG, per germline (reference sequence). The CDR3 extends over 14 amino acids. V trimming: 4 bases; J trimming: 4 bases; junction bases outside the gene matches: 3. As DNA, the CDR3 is TGTGCCTGGACCGTAGCGGGGGGCACCGGGGAGCTGTTTTTT. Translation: CAWTVAGGTGELFF.

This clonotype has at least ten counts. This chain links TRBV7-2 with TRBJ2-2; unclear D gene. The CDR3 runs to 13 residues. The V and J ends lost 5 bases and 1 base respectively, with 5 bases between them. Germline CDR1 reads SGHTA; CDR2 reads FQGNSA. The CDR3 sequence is CASSPVNTGELFF. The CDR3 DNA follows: TGTGCCAGCAGCCCCGTGAACACCGGGGAGCTGTTTTTT.

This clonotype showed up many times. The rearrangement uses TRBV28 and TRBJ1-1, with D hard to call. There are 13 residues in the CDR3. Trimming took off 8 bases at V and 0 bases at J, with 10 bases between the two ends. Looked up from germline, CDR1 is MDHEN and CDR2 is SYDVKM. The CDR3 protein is CASGWDLNTEAFF. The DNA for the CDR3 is TGTGCCAGCGGATGGGATTTGAACACTGAAGCTTTCTTT. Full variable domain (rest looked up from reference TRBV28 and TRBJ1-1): DVKVTQSSRYLVKRTGEKVFLECVQDMDHENMFWYRQDPGLGLRLIYFSYDVKMKEKGDIPEGYSVSREKKERFSLILESASTNQTSMYLCASGWDLNTEAFFGQGTRLTVV.

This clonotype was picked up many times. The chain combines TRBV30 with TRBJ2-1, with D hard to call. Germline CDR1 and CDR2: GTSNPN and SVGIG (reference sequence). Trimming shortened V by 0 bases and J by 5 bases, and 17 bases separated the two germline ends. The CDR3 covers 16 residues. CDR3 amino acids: CAWSVLPQREHNEQFF. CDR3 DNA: TGTGCCTGGAGTGTGCTGCCCCAGCGAGAACACAATGAGCAGTTCTTC.

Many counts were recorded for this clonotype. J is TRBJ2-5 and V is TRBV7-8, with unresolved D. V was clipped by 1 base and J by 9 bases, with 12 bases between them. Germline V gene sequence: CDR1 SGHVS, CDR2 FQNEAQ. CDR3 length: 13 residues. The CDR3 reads CASSLDPSMAQYF. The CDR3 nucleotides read TGTGCCAGCAGCTTAGACCCCTCGATGGCCCAGTACTTC.

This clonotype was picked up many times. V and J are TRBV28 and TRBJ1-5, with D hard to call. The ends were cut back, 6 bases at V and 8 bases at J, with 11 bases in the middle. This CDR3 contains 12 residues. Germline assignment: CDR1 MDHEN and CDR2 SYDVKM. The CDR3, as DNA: TGTGCCAGCAGGGCCGTGCGAGAGCCCCAGCATTTT. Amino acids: CASRAVREPQHF.

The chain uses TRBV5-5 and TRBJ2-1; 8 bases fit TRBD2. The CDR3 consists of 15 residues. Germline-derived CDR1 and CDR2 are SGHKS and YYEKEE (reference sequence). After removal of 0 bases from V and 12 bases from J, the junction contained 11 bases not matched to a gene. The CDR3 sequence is CASSLDSGGLLVQFF. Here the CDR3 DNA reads TGTGCCAGCAGCTTGGACAGCGGGGGCCTACTAGTGCAGTTCTTC.

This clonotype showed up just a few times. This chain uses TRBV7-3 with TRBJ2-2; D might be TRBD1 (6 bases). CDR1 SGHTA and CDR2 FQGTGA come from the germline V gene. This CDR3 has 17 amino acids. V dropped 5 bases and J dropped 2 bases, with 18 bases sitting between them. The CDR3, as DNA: TGTGCCAGCAGCCCGGCGACAGGTTTTACTAACACCGGGGAGCTGTTTTTT. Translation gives CASSPATGFTNTGELFF.

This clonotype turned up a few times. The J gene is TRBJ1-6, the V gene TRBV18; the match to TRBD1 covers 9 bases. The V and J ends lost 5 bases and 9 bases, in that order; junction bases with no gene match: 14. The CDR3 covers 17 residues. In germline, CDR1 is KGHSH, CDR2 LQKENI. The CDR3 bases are TGTGCCAGCTCAGGCAACGCTCCGGGACAGGGATTTTCACCCCTCCACTTT. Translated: CASSGNAPGQGFSPLHF.

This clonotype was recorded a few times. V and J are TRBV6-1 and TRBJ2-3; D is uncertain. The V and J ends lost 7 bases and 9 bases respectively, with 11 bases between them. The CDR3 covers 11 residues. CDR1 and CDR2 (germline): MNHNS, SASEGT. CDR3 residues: CASKVLETQYF. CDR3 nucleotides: TGTGCCAGCAAAGTTCTAGAAACGCAGTATTTT.

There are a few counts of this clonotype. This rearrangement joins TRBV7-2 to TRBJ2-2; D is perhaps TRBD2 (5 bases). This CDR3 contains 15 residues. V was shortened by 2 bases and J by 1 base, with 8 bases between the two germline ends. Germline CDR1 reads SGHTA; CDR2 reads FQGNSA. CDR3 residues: CASSLSSGNTGELFF. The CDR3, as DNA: TGTGCCAGCAGCTTATCGAGCGGGAACACCGGGGAGCTGTTTTTT.

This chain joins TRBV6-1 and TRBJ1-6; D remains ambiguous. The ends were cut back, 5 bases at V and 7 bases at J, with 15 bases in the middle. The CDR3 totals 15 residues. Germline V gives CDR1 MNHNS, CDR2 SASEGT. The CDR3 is CASSPGRSFNSPLHF. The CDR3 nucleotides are TGTGCCAGCAGTCCGGGGAGAAGTTTCAATTCACCCCTCCACTTT.

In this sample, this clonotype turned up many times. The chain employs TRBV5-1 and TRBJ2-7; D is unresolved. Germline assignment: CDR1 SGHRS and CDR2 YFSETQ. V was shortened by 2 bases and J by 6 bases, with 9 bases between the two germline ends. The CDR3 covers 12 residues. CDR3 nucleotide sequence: TGCGCCAGCAGCTTCGGACGCGCCGAGCAGTACTTC. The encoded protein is CASSFGRAEQYF.